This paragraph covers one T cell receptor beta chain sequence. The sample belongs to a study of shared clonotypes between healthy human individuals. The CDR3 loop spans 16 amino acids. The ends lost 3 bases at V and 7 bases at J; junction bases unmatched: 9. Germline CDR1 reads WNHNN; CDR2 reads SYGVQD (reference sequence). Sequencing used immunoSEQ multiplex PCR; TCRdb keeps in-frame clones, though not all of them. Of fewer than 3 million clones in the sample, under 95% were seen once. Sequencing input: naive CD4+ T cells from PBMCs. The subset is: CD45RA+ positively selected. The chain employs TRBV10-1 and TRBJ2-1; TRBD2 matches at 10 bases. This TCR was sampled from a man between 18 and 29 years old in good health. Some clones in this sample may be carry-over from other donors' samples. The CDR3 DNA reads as TGCGCCAGCAGTGAAGCCGTCGGACTAGCGGTGAATGAGCAGTTCTTC. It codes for CASSEAVGLAVNEQFF.